The TCR beta chain described here comes from a study of cytomegalovirus exposure and HLA in healthy donors. Study findings and constraints: Data from an earlier analysis indicated that most TCR beta V segments were productive either about 87% or about 30% of the time. Fewer N-insertions (relative to the roughly 660-donor mean) were reportedly seen in an Asian-associated ancestry cluster in a later analysis.

Vbeta (60) and Jbeta (13) primers were used in the PCR. Using immunoSEQ multiplex PCR, the repertoire was profiled, and TCRdb retains in-frame clones only, with some absent. This table holds roughly 160,000 clones, 65% to 80% found once. Germline values: CDR1 SGHTA, CDR2 FQGNSA. J was trimmed by 7 bases and V by 5 bases; bases with no gene match: 12. CDR3 length: 16 residues. Regarding this clone: Antigen specificity is unknown.

Sequences were obtained from PBMCs. The source of this sequence is a woman aged 45-65 years in good health and CMV-seropositive. This chain uses TRBV7-2 with TRBJ2-3; 10 positions match TRBD2. CDR3 DNA: TGTGCCAGCAGCCCGATGGTAGCGGGGGGACGAAATACGCAGTATTTT. Its translation: CASSPMVAGGRNTQYF.